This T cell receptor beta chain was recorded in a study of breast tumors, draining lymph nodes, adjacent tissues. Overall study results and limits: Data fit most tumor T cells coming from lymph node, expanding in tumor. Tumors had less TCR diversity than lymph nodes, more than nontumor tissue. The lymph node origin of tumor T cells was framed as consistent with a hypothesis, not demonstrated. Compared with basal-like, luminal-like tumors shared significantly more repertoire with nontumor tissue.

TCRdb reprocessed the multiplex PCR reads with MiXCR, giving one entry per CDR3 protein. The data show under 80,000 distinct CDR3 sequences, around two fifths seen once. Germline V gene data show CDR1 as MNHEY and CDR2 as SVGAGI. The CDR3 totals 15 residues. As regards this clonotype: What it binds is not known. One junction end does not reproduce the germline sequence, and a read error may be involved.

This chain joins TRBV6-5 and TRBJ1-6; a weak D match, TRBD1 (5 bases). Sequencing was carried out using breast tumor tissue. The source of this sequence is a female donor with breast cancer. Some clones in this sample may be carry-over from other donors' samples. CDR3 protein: CASSHSPGPNSPLHF. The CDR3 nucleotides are TGTGCCAGCAGTCACTCCCCGGGGCCGAATTCACCCCTCCACTTT.